This T cell receptor beta chain originates from a study of T cell repertoires in cytomegalovirus infection. Study background: CMV epitopes in the study were HLA-C-restricted (recently identified) and HLA-B-restricted (well studied). Indications came from public TCR beta signatures; they pointed to CMV infection and to a matching HLA type.

Germline-derived CDR1 and CDR2 are ENHRY and SYGVKD. The CDR3 sequence is 14 residues long. With 5 bases clipped from V and 2 bases from J, the junction kept 3 bases outside the gene matches. Study-level points and caveats: HLA-C-restricted TCR beta clonotypes specific for CMV led the ex vivo response.

With respect to this clonotype: Its antigen remains unknown.

TCRdb independently ran MiXCR on the reads; one entry per CDR3 protein. The profile covers around 770,000 distinct CDR3 sequences, with 29% appearing a single time and around 13% taken by the ten largest. The sample was cultured CD8+ T cells from PBMCs, taken from culture after CMV antigen stimulation. The V call is TRBV10-3, the J call TRBJ2-5; 9 bases map to TRBD2. This TCR was recovered from a human donor in good health (CMV status not recorded). Some clones in this sample may be carry-over from other donors' samples. In nucleotides, the CDR3 is TGTGCCATCAGTAGCGGGGGGCCGCAAGAGACCCAGTACTTC. It yields the protein CAISSGGPQETQYF.